The 3 T cell receptor beta chains presented below share a single source sample, sequenced in a study of early T cells in non-severe SARS-CoV-2 infection. TCRdb processed the 5' RACE reads anew with MiXCR; each CDR3 protein has one entry. In the table there are roughly 61,000 distinct CDR3 sequences, approximately 11% of which are singletons. The sequencing input was whole blood. Source of these receptors: an adult who was a healthcare worker with PCR-confirmed SARS-CoV-2 infection or an uninfected control (not recorded which).

Many counts were recorded for this clonotype. This chain connects TRBV6-1 to TRBJ1-1; D gene ambiguous. Germline CDR1 and CDR2: MNHNS and SASEGT. This CDR3 is 14 amino acids long. V was clipped by 6 bases and J by 1 base, with 12 bases between them. The CDR3 loop is CASRVQNPNTEAFF. DNA of the CDR3: TGTGCCAGCAGAGTACAGAATCCGAACACTGAAGCTTTCTTT.

The sample holds a few counts of this clonotype. The chain has TRBV3-1 and TRBJ2-7, with a possible D match to TRBD2 (6 bases). Germline values: CDR1 LGHDT, CDR2 YNNKEL (reference sequence). The V and J ends lost 4 bases and 1 base respectively, with 8 bases between them. The CDR3 sequence is 13 residues long. This CDR3 is CASSRGASYEQYF. The CDR3 DNA reads TGTGCCAGCAGCCGCGGGGCATCCTACGAGCAGTACTTC.

The chain recombines TRBV5-1 with TRBJ2-1, with D tentatively TRBD2 (6 bases). V was pared by 4 bases and J by 6 bases, with 11 bases between. This CDR3 contains 13 residues. Germline CDR1 is SGHRS and CDR2 is YFSETQ. CDR3 in amino acids: CASSRGTPNEQFF. CDR3 bases: TGCGCCAGCAGCCGAGGGACTCCCAATGAGCAGTTCTTC.